These 27 T cell receptor beta chains were all obtained from the same sample, sequenced in a study of blood T cell repertoires in COVID-19. Here immunoSEQ multiplex PCR was the method, and the copy in TCRdb shows in-frame clones only, minus some. The sample yields 130,000 or so clones, about 80% seen once. The sample taken for sequencing was PBMCs or T cells enriched from blood (not recorded which). Receptors originate from a man aged 35 to 55 with acute COVID-19.

The V gene is TRBV6-5, the J gene TRBJ1-5; D is undetermined. Trimming removed 0 bases at V and 1 base at J, with 7 bases between. The CDR3 loop spans 15 amino acids. CDR1 and CDR2 (germline): MNHEY, SVGAGI. CDR3 DNA sequence: TGTGCCAGCAGTTACTCTATGAGGAGCAATCAGCCCCAGCATTTT. It codes for CASSYSMRSNQPQHF.

The chain couples TRBV18 to TRBJ2-1; TRBD1 aligns across 7 bases. In germline, CDR1 is KGHSH, CDR2 LQKENI. V lost 3 bases and J lost 5; bases outside the gene matches: 4. CDR3 length: 14 amino acids. CDR3: CASSPGQTNNEQFF. The CDR3 DNA reads as TGTGCCAGCTCACCGGGACAGACCAACAATGAGCAGTTCTTC.

A few counts support this clone. The chain recombines TRBV6-5 with TRBJ1-2; tentatively, D is TRBD1 (5 bases). V dropped 11 bases and J dropped 0 bases, with 13 bases sitting between them. The CDR3 length is 13 residues. Per germline, CDR1 MNHEY and CDR2 SVGAGI. The CDR3 region is CAVQAVTNYGYTF. The DNA of the CDR3 is TGTGCCGTACAGGCGGTAACTAACTATGGCTACACCTTC.

The rearrangement joins TRBV2 to TRBJ2-1; a weak D match, TRBD2 (6 bases). This CDR3 has 12 residues. Germline V gene sequence: CDR1 SNHLY, CDR2 FYNNEI. The ends were cut back, 6 bases at V and 10 bases at J, with 13 bases in the middle. CDR3 DNA sequence: TGTGCCAGCAGACTTACTAGCTTCGAGCAGTTCTTC. Its protein product is CASRLTSFEQFF.

This clone has a handful of counts. The chain uses TRBV6-4 and TRBJ1-5; 9 nucleotides align to TRBD1. Trimming removed 7 bases from V and 2 bases from J; junction bases left unmatched: 12. The CDR3 is 17 amino acids. Per germline, CDR1 MRHNA and CDR2 SNTAGT. For the CDR3, the DNA is TGTGCCAGCACCTCCGGGGACAGGGAATCGGGCAATCAGCCCCAGCATTTT. Its translation is CASTSGDRESGNQPQHF.

This chain joins TRBV5-3 and TRBJ2-7, with 8 bases identical to TRBD1. TRBV5-3 is annotated as an ORF whose role is uncertain. CDR3 length equals 12 residues. J was trimmed by 5 bases and V by 4 bases; bases with no gene match: 2. Written as DNA, the CDR3 is TGTGCCAGAAGCGACAGGGGCCACGAGCAGTACTTC. Amino acids: CARSDRGHEQYF.

With regard to this clone: At the DNA level, this CDR3 is encoded by other sequences in the same sample as well. The chain carries TRBV5-5 and TRBJ1-5; 10 bases agree with TRBD1. The germline gives CDR1 SGHKS, CDR2 YYEKEE (reference sequence). The CDR3 consists of 16 residues. Trimming took 0 bases from V and 3 from J; bases not matched to a gene: 3. In DNA, the CDR3 is TGTGCCAGCAGCTTGGGGGACAGGGGCTCCAATCAGCCCCAGCATTTT. Amino acids: CASSLGDRGSNQPQHF. The full variable domain, in which reference TRBV5-5 and TRBJ1-5 provide the parts outside the CDR3, is DAGVTQSPTHLIKTRGQQVTLRCSPISGHKSVSWYQQVLGQGPQFIFQYYEKEERGRGNFPDRFSARQFPNYSSELNVNALLLGDSALYLCASSLGDRGSNQPQHFGDGTRLSIL.

The V gene is TRBV30, the J gene TRBJ2-3; 7 nucleotides agree with TRBD2. This CDR3 has 15 amino acids. V trimming: 2 bases; J trimming: 2 bases; junction bases outside the gene matches: 7. The V gene's germline CDR1 is GTSNPN and CDR2 SVGIG (reference sequence). CDR3 region: CAWSSGLADTDTQYF. The CDR3 coding sequence is TGTGCCTGGAGTTCCGGGCTAGCGGACACAGATACGCAGTATTTT.

The chain is built from TRBV6-4 and TRBJ1-1; 7 positions match TRBD1. The J segment lost 1 base and the V segment lost 8 bases, leaving 10 bases of the junction unmatched. The CDR3 runs 15 residues. Germline CDR1 MRHNA, CDR2 SNTAGT. The CDR3 here is CASGKGGTANTEAFF. In DNA, the CDR3 is TGTGCCAGCGGAAAAGGGGGGACAGCGAACACTGAAGCTTTCTTT.

This chain uses TRBV25-1 with TRBJ2-7; 7 bases agree with TRBD1. Germline CDR1 is MGHDK and CDR2 is SYGVNS. The CDR3 loop spans 16 amino acids. V was pared by 3 bases and J by 2 bases, with 10 bases of the junction left unmatched. The CDR3 loop is CASSDLQGSKPYEQYF. For the CDR3, the DNA is TGTGCCAGCAGTGACCTACAGGGGTCTAAACCCTACGAGCAGTACTTC.

V is TRBV19 and J is TRBJ2-3; 10 bases are shared with TRBD2. The junction had 3 bases not matched to a gene; V was cut back by 2 bases and J by 4 bases. The CDR3 length is 15 residues. The germline V gene encodes CDR1 LNHDA and CDR2 SQIVND (reference sequence). The CDR3 region has the DNA TGTGCCAGTAGTATAAGCGGGGGGGAACCAGATACGCAGTATTTT. Its protein product is CASSISGGEPDTQYF.

This chain links TRBV3-1 (or the pseudogene TRBV3-2) with TRBJ2-2; D ambiguous. The CDR3 totals 12 residues. Per the germline V gene, CDR1 is LGHDT and CDR2 is YNNKEL (reference sequence). Trimming stripped 5 bases from V and 4 bases from J, with 5 bases between. The CDR3: CASSLLTGELFF. CDR3 bases: TGTGCCAGCAGCTTACTCACCGGGGAGCTGTTTTTT.

This clone has only one observation. The gene calls are TRBV20-1 and TRBJ2-7; 7 bases are a match to TRBD1. The CDR3 is 11 amino acids. Germline V lookup: CDR1 DFQATT, CDR2 SNEGSKA (reference sequence). In DNA, the CDR3 is TGCAGAGCGTCACAGGGGCGCCAGCAGTACTTC. It is translated as CRASQGRQQYF.

This clone was observed once. V and J are TRBV10-3 and TRBJ2-6, with no clear D. CDR3 length: 15 residues. V was pared by 3 bases and J by 1 base, with 7 bases between. From germline, CDR1 is ENHRY and CDR2 SYGVKD. The CDR3 protein is CAISEGESGANVLTF. In DNA form, the CDR3 reads TGTGCCATCAGTGAAGGAGAGTCTGGGGCCAACGTCCTGACTTTC.

This clone was detected only once. The J gene is TRBJ2-5, the V gene TRBV7-9; TRBD2 is a possible D gene (5 bases). Germline lookup yields CDR1 SEHNR and CDR2 FQNEAQ (reference sequence). The V gene lost 4 bases and the J gene lost 5 bases, with 14 bases spanning the gap. There are 14 residues in the CDR3. The CDR3: CASSSDLGWETQYF. CDR3 nucleotide sequence: TGTGCCAGCAGCTCGGACTTGGGTTGGGAGACCCAGTACTTC.

The chain recombines TRBV6-1 with TRBJ2-7, with 8 positions matching TRBD1. The CDR3 runs to 15 residues. With 2 bases clipped from V and 0 bases from J, the junction kept 3 bases outside the gene matches. Germline V CDR1 and CDR2: MNHNS, SASEGT. The CDR3 loop is CASSESQGVSYEQYF. CDR3 DNA sequence: TGTGCCAGCAGTGAATCACAGGGGGTCTCCTACGAGCAGTACTTC.

This chain joins TRBV7-8 and TRBJ1-3, with no clear D. Trimming removed 4 bases from V and 0 bases from J, with 7 bases in between. CDR3 length: 14 residues. The V gene's germline CDR1 is SGHVS and CDR2 FQNEAQ. The DNA for the CDR3 is TGTGCCAGCAGCTCCGCGAACTCTGGAAACACCATATATTTT. This gives the protein CASSSANSGNTIYF.

The chain employs TRBV5-1 and TRBJ1-5; 10 bases map to TRBD1. The CDR3 is made up of 15 amino acids. Germline trimming cut 2 bases from V and 5 bases from J; bases unmatched to any gene: 4. The germline V gene has CDR1 SGHRS and CDR2 YFSETQ. The CDR3 DNA reads TGCGCCAGCAGCTTTGGGACAGGGGAATATCAGCCCCAGCATTTT. Translation gives CASSFGTGEYQPQHF. Together with reference TRBV5-1 and TRBJ1-5, the CDR3 gives the full variable domain: KAGVTQTPRYLIKTRGQQVTLSCSPISGHRSVSWYQQTPGQGLQFLFEYFSETQRNKGNFPGRFSGRQFSNSRSEMNVSTLELGDSALYLCASSFGTGEYQPQHFGDGTRLSIL.

This sequence joins TRBV7-9 and TRBJ1-1; tentative D call: TRBD1 (5 bases). The CDR3 length is 14 residues. Deletions cut 6 bases from V and 2 bases from J, with 13 bases between. Germline V lookup: CDR1 SEHNR, CDR2 FQNEAQ (reference sequence). CDR3 sequence: CASSPQGANTEAFF. CDR3 nucleotides: TGTGCCAGCAGTCCGCAGGGTGCAAACACTGAAGCTTTCTTT. The variable domain in full, completed from reference TRBV7-9 and TRBJ1-1, reads DTGVSQNPRHKITKRGQNVTFRCDPISEHNRLYWYRQTLGQGPEFLTYFQNEAQLEKSRLLSDRFSAERPKGSFSTLEIQRTEQGDSAMYLCASSPQGANTEAFFGQGTRLTVV.

The J gene is TRBJ2-7, the V gene TRBV4-2; maybe TRBD2 (6 bases). The ends were cut back, 0 bases at V and 2 bases at J, with 11 bases in the middle. Germline CDR1 and CDR2: LGHNA and YNFKEQ. The CDR3 consists of 15 residues. The chain's CDR3 is CASSQDSSGPYEQYF. CDR3 coding DNA: TGTGCCAGCAGCCAAGACTCAAGCGGGCCCTACGAGCAGTACTTC.

V gene TRBV4-1 combines with J gene TRBJ2-5; 7 nucleotides match TRBD2. The CDR3 covers 15 residues. Germline CDR1 is MGHRA and CDR2 is YSYEKL. After removal of 4 bases from V and 5 bases from J, the junction contained 10 bases not matched to a gene. As DNA, the CDR3 is TGCGCCAGCAGCCCTCTGGAAGCGGGGCTGGAGACCCAGTACTTC. Residues: CASSPLEAGLETQYF.

V usage is TRBV12-3 or TRBV12-4 and J usage is TRBJ1-6; D is uncertain. Between the trimmed V and J ends, which lost 5 bases and 14 bases, there was a span of 10 bases. The length of the CDR3 is 11 residues. The CDR3 region has the DNA TGTGCCAGCAGTCTCCGGTCTTCCCTCCACTTT. As protein: CASSLRSSLHF.

This sequence joins TRBV6-5 and TRBJ1-4, with D tentatively TRBD1 (5 bases). From germline, CDR1 is MNHEY and CDR2 SVGAGI. Between the trimmed V and J ends, which lost 4 bases and 7 bases, there was a span of 13 bases. There are 14 residues in the CDR3. CDR3 coding DNA: TGTGCCAGCAGTTTAAGGGGTTATGCTGAAAAACTGTTTTTT. Translation: CASSLRGYAEKLFF.

V gene TRBV7-3 combines with J gene TRBJ1-1; 7 nucleotides agree with TRBD1. The germline CDR1 and CDR2 sequences are SGHTA and FQGTGA. V lost 2 bases to trimming and J lost 1 base; unmatched junction nucleotides: 1. The CDR3 totals 14 residues. CDR3 amino acids: CASSLGQENTEAFF. For the CDR3, the DNA is TGTGCCAGCAGCTTAGGACAGGAGAACACTGAAGCTTTCTTT. The whole variable domain, remainder taken from reference TRBV7-3 and TRBJ1-1, is GAGVSQTPSNKVTEKGKYVELRCDPISGHTALYWYRQSLGQGPEFLIYFQGTGAADDSGLPNDRFFAVRPEGSVSTLKIQRTERGDSAVYLCASSLGQENTEAFFGQGTRLTVV.

Here the CDR3 DNA reads TGTGCCAGCAGCCTAAGAATAGACAGTCCCTACGAGCAGTACTTC. It specifies CASSLRIDSPYEQYF. The chain has TRBV3-1 (or the pseudogene TRBV3-2) and TRBJ2-7, with D possibly being TRBD1 (5 bases). This CDR3 comprises 15 residues. V dropped 4 bases and J dropped 2 bases, with 15 bases sitting between them. Germline V gene sequence: CDR1 LGHDT, CDR2 YNNKEL (reference sequence).

V gene TRBV6-5 combines with J gene TRBJ1-2; D remains ambiguous. The CDR3 totals 14 residues. Germline V gene data show CDR1 as MNHEY and CDR2 as SVGAGI. The V end was cut by 2 bases, the J end by 8 bases, with 15 bases between. In nucleotides, the CDR3 is TGTGCCAGCAGTTACCGCGACCGGGGTGTGGGCTACACCTTC. This sequence encodes CASSYRDRGVGYTF.

This clone occurred a few times. CDR3 loop: CASSQGSRVHEQYF. Written as DNA, the CDR3 is TGTGCCAGCAGCCAAGGAAGCAGGGTCCACGAGCAGTACTTC. The chain has TRBV3-1 (or the pseudogene TRBV3-2) and TRBJ2-7; tentatively, D is TRBD1 (5 bases). The V gene's germline CDR1 is LGHDT and CDR2 YNNKEL (reference sequence). This CDR3 is 14 amino acids long. Trimming cost V 1 base and J 5 bases, with 12 bases left between them.